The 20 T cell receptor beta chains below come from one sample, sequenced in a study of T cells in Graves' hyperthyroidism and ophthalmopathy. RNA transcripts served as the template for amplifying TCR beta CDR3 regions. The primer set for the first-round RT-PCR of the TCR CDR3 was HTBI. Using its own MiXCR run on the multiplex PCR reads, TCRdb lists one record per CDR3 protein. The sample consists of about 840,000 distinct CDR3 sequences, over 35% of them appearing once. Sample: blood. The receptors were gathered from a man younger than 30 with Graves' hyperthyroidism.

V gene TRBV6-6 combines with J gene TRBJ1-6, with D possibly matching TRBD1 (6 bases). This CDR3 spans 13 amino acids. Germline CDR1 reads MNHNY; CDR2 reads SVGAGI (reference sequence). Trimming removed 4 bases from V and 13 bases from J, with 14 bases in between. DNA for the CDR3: TGTGCCAGCAGTTCCCGACAGGCTTTTCCCCTCCACTTT. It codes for CASSSRQAFPLHF.

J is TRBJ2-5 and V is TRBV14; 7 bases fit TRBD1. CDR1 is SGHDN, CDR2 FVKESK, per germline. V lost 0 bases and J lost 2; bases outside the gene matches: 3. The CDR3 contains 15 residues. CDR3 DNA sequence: TGTGCCAGCAGCCAAGAGAGGGGGCGGCAAGAGACCCAGTACTTC. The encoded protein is CASSQERGRQETQYF.

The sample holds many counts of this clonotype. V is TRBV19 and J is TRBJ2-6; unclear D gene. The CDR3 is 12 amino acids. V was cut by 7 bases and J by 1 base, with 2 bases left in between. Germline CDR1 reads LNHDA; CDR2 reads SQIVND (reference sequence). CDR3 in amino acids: CASNSGANVLTF. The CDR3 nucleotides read TGTGCCAGTAATTCTGGGGCCAACGTCCTGACTTTC.

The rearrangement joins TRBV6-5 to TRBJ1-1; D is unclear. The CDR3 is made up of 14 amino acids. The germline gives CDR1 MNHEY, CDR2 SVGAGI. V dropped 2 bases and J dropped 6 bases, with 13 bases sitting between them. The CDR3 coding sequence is TGTGCCAGCAGTTACGCCTCGGCGGGCGCTGAAGCTTTCTTT. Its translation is CASSYASAGAEAFF.

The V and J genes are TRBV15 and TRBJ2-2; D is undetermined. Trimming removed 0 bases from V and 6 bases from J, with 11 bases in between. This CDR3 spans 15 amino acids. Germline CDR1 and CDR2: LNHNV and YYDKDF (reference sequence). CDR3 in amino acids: CATSRDYGGPGELFF. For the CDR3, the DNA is TGTGCCACCAGCAGAGATTACGGCGGCCCCGGGGAGCTGTTTTTT.

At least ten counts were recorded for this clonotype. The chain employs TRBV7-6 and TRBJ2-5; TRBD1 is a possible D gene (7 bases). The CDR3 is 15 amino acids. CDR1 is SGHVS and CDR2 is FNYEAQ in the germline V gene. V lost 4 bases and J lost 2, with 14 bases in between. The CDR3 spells CASSSGAGQQETQYF. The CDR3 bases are TGTGCCAGCAGCTCTGGTGCGGGACAGCAAGAGACCCAGTACTTC.

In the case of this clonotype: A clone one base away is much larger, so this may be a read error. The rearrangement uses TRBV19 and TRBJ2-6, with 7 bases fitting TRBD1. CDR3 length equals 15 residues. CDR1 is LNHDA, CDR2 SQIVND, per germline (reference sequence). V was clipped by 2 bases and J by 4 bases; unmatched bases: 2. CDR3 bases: TGTGCCAGTAGTATAACAGGGGAAGGGGCCAACGTCCTGACTTTC. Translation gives CASSITGEGANVLTF.

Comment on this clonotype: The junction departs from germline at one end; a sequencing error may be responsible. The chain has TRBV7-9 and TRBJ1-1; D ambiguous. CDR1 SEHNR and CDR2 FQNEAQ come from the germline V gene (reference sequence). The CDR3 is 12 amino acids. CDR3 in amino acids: CASNLGWTEAFF. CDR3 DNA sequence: TGTGCCAGCAACTTAGGTTGGACTGAAGCTTTCTTT.

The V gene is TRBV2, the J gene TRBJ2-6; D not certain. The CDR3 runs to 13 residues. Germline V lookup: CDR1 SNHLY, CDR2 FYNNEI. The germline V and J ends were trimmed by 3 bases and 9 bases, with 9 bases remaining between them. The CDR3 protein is CASSDSRVNVLTF. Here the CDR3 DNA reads TGTGCCAGCAGTGACTCTAGGGTCAACGTCCTGACTTTC.

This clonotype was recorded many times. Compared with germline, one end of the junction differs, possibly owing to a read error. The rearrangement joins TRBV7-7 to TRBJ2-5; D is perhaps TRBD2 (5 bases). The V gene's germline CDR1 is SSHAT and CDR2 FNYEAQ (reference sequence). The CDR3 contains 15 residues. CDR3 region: CASSLAMARQETQYF. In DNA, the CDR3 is TGTGCTAGCAGCTTAGCGATGGCTCGCCAAGAGACCCAGTACTTC. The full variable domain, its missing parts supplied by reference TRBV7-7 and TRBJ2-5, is GAGVSQSPRYKVTKRGQDVTLRCDPISSHATLYWYQQALGQGPEFLTYFNYEAQPDKSGLPSDRFSAERPEGSISTLTIQRTEQRDSAMYRCASSLAMARQETQYFGPGTRLLVL.

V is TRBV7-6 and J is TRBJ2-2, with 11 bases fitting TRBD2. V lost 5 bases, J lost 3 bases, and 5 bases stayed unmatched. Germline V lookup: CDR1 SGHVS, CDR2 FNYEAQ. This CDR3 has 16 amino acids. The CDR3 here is CASSLLAGGYTGELFF. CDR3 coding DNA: TGTGCCAGCAGCCTCCTAGCGGGGGGATACACCGGGGAGCTGTTTTTT. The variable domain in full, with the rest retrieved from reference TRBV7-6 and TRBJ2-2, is GAGVSQSPRYKVTKRGQDVALRCDPISGHVSLYWYRQALGQGPEFLTYFNYEAQQDKSGLPNDRFSAERPEGSISTLTIQRTEQRDSAMYRCASSLLAGGYTGELFFGEGSRLTVL.

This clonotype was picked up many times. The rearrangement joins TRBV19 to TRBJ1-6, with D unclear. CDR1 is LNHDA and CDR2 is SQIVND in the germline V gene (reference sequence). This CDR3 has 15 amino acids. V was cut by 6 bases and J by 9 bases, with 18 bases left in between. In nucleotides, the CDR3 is TGTGCCAGTAGACCCCCCGGAGCCTGGAGTTCACCCCTCCACTTT. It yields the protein CASRPPGAWSSPLHF.

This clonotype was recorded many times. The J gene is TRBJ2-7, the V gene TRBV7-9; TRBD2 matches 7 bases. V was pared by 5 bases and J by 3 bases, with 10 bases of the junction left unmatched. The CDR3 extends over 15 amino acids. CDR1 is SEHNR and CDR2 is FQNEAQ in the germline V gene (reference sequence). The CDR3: CASSPLAGDRYEQYF. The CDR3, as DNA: TGTGCCAGCAGCCCTTTGGCGGGAGATCGCTACGAGCAGTACTTC. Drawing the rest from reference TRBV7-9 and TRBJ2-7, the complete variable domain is DTGVSQNPRHKITKRGQNVTFRCDPISEHNRLYWYRQTLGQGPEFLTYFQNEAQLEKSRLLSDRFSAERPKGSFSTLEIQRTEQGDSAMYLCASSPLAGDRYEQYFGPGTRLTVT.

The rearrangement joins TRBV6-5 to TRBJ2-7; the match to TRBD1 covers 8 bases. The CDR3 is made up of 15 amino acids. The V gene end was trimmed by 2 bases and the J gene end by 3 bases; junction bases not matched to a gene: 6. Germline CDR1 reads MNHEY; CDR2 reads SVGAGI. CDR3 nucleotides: TGTGCCAGCAGTTACGCGACAGGGGACAACTACGAGCAGTACTTC. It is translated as CASSYATGDNYEQYF.

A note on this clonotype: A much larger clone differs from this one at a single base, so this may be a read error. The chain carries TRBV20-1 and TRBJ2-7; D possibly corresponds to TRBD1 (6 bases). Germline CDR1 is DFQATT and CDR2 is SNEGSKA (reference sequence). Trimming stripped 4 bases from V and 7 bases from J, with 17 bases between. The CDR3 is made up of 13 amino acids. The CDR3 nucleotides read TGCAGTGCTACCGCCAGGACAGTCGAAGAGCAGTACTTC. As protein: CSATARTVEEQYF.

CDR3 loop: CATSDTGTGGTGELFF. The CDR3 nucleotides are TGTGCCACCAGTGATACCGGGACAGGGGGGACCGGGGAGCTGTTTTTT. The chain combines TRBV24-1 with TRBJ2-2, with 11 bases lining up with TRBD1. V lost 3 bases to trimming and J lost 5 bases; unmatched junction nucleotides: 4. In germline, CDR1 is KGHDR, CDR2 SFDVKD. CDR3 length equals 16 residues.

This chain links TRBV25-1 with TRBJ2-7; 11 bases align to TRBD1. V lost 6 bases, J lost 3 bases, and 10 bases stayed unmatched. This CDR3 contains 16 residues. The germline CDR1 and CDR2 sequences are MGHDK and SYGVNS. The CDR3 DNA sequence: TGTGCCAGCAGCCCAACGGGCGGGACAGGGGGCTACGAGCAGTACTTC. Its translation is CASSPTGGTGGYEQYF.

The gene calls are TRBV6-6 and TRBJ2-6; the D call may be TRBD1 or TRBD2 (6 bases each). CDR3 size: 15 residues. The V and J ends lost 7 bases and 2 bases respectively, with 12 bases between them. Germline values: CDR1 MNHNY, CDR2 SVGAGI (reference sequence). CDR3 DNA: TGTGCCAGCACCCAAGGGGGGCCTGGGGCCAACGTCCTGACTTTC. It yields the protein CASTQGGPGANVLTF.

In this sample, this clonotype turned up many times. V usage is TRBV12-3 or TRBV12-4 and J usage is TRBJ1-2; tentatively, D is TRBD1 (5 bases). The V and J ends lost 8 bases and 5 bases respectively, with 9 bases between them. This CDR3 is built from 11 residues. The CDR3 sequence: CASQGEYGYTF. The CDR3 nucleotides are TGTGCCAGCCAAGGGGAGTATGGCTACACCTTC.

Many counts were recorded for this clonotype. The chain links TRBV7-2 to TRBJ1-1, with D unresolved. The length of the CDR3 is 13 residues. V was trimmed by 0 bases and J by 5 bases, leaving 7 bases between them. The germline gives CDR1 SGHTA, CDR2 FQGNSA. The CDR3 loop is CASSLAPRTEAFF. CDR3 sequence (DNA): TGTGCCAGCAGCTTAGCTCCTCGAACTGAAGCTTTCTTT.